A selection of T cell receptor beta chains follows, all from one sample in a study of vaccination effects on CD4 cells after COVID-19. These TCRs' antigens remain unknown. TCRdb's table, derived via immunoSEQ multiplex PCR, lists solely in-frame clones and lacks some. The repertoire includes around 45,000 clones, around 78% of them detected once, and approximately 10% sits in the top ten. The material sequenced was CD4+ T cells from PBMCs cultured with SARS-CoV-2 spike peptides, taken before COVID-19 vaccination. All receptors come from a human donor who received a COVID-19 vaccine. The conserved cysteine and the conserved F or W are not part of the CDR3 here. Fields, in order: V gene, J gene, CDR3 protein.

TRBV7-9	TRBJ2-5	ASSFGTGEETQY
TRBV30	TRBJ1-5	AWSVPGRNQPQH
TRBV6-4	TRBJ1-3	ASSDSKVGSFSGNTIY
TRBV7-3	TRBJ2-2	ASSLTGGLNTGELF
TRBV11-3	TRBJ2-3	ASSLGSLAGGSTDTQY
TRBV19	TRBJ1-5	ASSPRGRGSNQPQH
TRBV5-1	TRBJ2-5	ASSLRDSQETQY
TRBV5-8	TRBJ1-6	ASSIRDRTSPVSPLH
TRBV3-1/TRBV3-2	TRBJ1-2	ASSKGPRGYT
TRBV19	TRBJ2-3	ASKTGGYTDTQY
TRBV5-6	TRBJ2-3	ASSSPMTDNTDTQY
TRBV28	TRBJ1-6	ASSTDSGNSPLH
TRBV11-2	TRBJ2-2	ASSTRESGELF
TRBV9	TRBJ2-3	ASSVAARTDTQY
TRBV9	TRBJ2-2	ASSVETRTGELF
TRBV30	TRBJ2-1	AWRGYYNEQF
TRBV6-5	TRBJ1-5	ASSRDRYSNQPQH
TRBV7-3	TRBJ2-1	ASSLNRDEQF
TRBV10-1	TRBJ1-1	ASSKQGTEAF